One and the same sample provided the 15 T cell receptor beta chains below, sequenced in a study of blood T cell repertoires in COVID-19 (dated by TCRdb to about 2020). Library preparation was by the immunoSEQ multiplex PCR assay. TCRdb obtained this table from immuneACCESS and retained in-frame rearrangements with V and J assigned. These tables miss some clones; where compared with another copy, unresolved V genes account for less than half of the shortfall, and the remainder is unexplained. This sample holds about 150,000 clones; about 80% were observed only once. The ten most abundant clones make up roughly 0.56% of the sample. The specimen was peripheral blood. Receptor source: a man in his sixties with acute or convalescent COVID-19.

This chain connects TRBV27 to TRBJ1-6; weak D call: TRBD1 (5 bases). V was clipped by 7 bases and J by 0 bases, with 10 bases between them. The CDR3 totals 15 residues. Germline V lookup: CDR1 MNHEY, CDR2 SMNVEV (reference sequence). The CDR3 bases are TGTGCCAGCACCCCCGGGGGCTCCTATAATTCACCCCTCCACTTT. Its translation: CASTPGGSYNSPLHF.

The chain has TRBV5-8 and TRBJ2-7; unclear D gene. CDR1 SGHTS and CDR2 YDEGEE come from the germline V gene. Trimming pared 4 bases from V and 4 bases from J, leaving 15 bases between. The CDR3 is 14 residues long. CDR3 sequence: CASSPEQNGYEQYF. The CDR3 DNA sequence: TGTGCCAGCAGCCCGGAACAGAACGGTTACGAGCAGTACTTC.

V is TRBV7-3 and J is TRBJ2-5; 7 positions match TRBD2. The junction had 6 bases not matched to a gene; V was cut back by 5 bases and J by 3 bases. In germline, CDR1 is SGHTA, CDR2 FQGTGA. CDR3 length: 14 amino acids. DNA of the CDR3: TGTGCCAGCAGCCCCGGGACTACTAAAGAGACCCAGTACTTC. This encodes CASSPGTTKETQYF.

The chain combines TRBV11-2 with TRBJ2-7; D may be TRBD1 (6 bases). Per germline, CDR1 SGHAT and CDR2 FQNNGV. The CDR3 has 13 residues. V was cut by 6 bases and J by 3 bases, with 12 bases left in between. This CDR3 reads CASRADSDYEQYF. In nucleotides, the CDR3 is TGTGCCAGCAGAGCGGACAGCGACTACGAGCAGTACTTC.

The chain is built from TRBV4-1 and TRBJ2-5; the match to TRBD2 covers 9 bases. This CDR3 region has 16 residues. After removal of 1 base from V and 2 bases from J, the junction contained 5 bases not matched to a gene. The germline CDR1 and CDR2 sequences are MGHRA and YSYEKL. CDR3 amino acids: CASSQGTTSGQETQYF. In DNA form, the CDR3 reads TGCGCCAGCAGCCAAGGGACGACTAGCGGACAAGAGACCCAGTACTTC.

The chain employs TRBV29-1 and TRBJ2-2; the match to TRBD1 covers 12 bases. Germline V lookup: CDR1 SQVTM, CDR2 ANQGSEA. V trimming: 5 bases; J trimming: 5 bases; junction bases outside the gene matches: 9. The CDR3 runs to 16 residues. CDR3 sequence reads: CSVLSWDRGQTGELFF. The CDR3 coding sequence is TGCAGCGTTCTAAGTTGGGACAGGGGGCAAACCGGGGAGCTGTTTTTT.

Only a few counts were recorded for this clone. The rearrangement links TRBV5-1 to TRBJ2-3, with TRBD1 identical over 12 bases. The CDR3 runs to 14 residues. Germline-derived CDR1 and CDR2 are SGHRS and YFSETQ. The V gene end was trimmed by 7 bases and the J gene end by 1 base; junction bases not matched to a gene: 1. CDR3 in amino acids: CASGTGGRTDTQYF. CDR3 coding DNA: TGCGCCAGCGGGACAGGGGGCCGCACAGATACGCAGTATTTT.

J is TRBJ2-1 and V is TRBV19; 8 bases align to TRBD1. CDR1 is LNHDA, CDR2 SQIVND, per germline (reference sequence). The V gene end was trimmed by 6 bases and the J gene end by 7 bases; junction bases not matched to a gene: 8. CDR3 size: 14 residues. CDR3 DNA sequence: TGTGCCAGTAGCCCCTCAGGGGGCAAAAATGAGCAGTTCTTC. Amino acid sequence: CASSPSGGKNEQFF.

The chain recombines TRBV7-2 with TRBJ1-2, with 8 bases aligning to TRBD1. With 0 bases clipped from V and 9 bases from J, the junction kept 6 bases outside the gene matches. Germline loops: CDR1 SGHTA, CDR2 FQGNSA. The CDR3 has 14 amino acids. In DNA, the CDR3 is TGTGCCAGCAGCTTAGCGGGACAGGTTTTACGCTACACCTTC. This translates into CASSLAGQVLRYTF.

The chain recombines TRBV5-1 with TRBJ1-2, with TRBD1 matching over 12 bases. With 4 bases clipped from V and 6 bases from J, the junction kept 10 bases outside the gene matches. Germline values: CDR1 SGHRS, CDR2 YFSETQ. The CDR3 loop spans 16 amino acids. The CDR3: CASSRGTGGGGDGYTF. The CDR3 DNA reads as TGCGCCAGCAGCAGAGGGACAGGGGGCGGAGGCGATGGCTACACCTTC.

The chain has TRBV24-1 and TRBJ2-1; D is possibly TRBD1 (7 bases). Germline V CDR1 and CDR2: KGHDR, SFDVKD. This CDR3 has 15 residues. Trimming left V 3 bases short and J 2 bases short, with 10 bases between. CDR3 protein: CATSDLRGAYNEQFF. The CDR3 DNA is TGTGCCACCAGTGATCTCAGGGGGGCCTACAATGAGCAGTTCTTC.

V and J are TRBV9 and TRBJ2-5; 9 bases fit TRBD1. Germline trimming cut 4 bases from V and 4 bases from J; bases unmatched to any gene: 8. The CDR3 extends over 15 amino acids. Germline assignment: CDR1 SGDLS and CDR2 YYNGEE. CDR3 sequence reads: CASSRRTGAVETQYF. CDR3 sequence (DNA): TGTGCCAGCAGCCGTCGGACAGGGGCGGTAGAGACCCAGTACTTC.

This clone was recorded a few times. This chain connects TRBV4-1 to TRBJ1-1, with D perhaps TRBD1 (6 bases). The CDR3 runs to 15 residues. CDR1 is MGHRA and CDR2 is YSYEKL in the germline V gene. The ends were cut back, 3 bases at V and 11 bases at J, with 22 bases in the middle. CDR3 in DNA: TGCGCCAGCAGCCAGCCCACAGGGAAGCAGCCGGGGGCTTTCTTT. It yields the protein CASSQPTGKQPGAFF.

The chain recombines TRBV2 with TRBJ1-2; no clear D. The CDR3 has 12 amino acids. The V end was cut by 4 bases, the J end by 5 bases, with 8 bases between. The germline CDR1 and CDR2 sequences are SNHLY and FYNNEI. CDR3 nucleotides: TGTGCCAGCAGTGTTCAAGCGTATGGCTACACCTTC. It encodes CASSVQAYGYTF.

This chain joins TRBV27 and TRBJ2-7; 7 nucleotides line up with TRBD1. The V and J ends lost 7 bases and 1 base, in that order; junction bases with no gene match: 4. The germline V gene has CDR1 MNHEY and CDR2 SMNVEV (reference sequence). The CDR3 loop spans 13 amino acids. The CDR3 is CASKQGRSYEQYF. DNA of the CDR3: TGTGCCAGCAAACAGGGGCGTTCCTACGAGCAGTACTTC.